This TCR beta chain came from a study of cytomegalovirus exposure and HLA in healthy donors. The assay was immunoSEQ multiplex PCR, and TCRdb's table has in-frame clones only and misses some. The sample includes 100,000 to 150,000 clones, approximately 90% seen only once; the top ten take 1.5% to 2%. The donors formed part of the roughly 110-subject validation cohort, distinct from the approximately 670-subject first cohort. Study-wide results and caveats: The study put 150 or so TCR beta chains on its list as cytomegalovirus-associated.

There are a few counts of this clone. Its cognate antigen is unknown. Looked up from germline, CDR1 is SGHTA and CDR2 is FQGNSA. Trimming shortened V by 0 bases and J by 2 bases, and 8 bases separated the two germline ends. This CDR3 comprises 15 residues. The sample taken for sequencing was PBMCs. The receptor comes from a woman in her late teens or twenties in good health and CMV-seronegative. The chain joins TRBV7-2 to TRBJ1-5; D unclear. In DNA form, the CDR3 reads TGTGCCAGCAGCTTAGCGGTCACTGGCAATCAGCCCCAGCATTTT. Encoded protein: CASSLAVTGNQPQHF.